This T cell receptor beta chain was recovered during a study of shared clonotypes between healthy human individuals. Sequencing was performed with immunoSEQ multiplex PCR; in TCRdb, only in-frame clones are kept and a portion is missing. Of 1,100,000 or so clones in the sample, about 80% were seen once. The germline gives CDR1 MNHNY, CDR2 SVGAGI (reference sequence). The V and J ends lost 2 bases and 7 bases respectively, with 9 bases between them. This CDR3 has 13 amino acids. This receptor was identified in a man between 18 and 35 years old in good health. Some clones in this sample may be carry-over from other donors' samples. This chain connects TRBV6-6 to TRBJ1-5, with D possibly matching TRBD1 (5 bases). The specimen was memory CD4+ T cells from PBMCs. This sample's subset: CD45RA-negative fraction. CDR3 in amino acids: CASSYGARQPQHF. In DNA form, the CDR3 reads TGTGCCAGCAGTTACGGGGCACGGCAGCCCCAGCATTTT.